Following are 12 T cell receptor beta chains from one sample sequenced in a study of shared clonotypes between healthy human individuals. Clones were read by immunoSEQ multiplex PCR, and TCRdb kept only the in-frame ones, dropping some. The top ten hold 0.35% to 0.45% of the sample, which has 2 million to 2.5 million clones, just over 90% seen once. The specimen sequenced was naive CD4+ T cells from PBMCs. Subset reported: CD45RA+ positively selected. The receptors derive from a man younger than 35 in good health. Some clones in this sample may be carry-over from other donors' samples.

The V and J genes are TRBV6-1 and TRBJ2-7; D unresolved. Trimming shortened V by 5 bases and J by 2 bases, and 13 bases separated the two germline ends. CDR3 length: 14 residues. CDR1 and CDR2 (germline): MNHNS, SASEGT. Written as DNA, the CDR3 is TGTGCCAGCAGTCTCGTCGGTAGAACCTACGAGCAGTACTTC. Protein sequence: CASSLVGRTYEQYF.

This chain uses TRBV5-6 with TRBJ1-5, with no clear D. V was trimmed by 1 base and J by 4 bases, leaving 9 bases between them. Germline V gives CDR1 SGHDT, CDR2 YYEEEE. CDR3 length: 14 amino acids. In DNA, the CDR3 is TGTGCCAGCAGCTTGTTCCAAATGAATCAGCCCCAGCATTTT. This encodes CASSLFQMNQPQHF.

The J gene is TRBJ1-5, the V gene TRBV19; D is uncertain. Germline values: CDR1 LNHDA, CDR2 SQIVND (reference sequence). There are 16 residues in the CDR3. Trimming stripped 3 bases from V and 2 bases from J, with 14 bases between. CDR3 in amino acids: CASSIRGPLGNQPQHF. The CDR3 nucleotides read TGTGCCAGTAGTATTCGGGGTCCCCTGGGCAATCAGCCCCAGCATTTT.

This CDR3 reads CASSRIGTVSYEQYF. The CDR3, as DNA: TGTGCCAGCAGCCGAATTGGGACAGTTTCCTACGAGCAGTACTTC. The rearrangement joins TRBV11-2 to TRBJ2-7, with TRBD1 matching 7 bases. The germline gives CDR1 SGHAT, CDR2 FQNNGV. J gave up 1 base and V 5 bases, and 8 bases lay outside the gene matches. The CDR3 is 15 residues long.

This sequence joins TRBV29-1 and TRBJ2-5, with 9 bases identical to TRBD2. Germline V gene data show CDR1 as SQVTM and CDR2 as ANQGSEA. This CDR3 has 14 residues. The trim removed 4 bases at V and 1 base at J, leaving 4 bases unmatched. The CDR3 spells CSVGAGGSQETQYF. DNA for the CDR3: TGCAGCGTTGGAGCGGGAGGCAGCCAAGAGACCCAGTACTTC.

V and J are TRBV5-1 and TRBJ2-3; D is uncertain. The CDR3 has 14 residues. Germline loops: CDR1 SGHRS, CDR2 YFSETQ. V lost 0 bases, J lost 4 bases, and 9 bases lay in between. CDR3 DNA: TGCGCCAGCAGCTTGGAATCGTCAGCAGATACGCAGTATTTT. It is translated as CASSLESSADTQYF.

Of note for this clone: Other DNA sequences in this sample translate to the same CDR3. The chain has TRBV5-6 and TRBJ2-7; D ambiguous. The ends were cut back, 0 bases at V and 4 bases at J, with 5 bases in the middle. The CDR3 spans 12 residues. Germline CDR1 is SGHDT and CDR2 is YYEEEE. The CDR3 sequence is CASSLGGYEQYF. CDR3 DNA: TGTGCCAGCAGCTTGGGCGGATACGAGCAGTACTTC.

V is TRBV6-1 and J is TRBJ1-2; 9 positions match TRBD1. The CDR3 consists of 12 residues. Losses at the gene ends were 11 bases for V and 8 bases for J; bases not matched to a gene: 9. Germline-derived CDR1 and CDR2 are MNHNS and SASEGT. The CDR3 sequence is CAGHPGQGGYTF. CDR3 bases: TGTGCCGGCCACCCCGGACAGGGGGGCTACACCTTC.

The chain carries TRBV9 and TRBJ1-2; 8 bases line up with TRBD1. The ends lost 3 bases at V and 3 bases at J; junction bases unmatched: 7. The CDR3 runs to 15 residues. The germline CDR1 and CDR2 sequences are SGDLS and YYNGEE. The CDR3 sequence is CASSGRTGPYYGYTF. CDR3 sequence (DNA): TGTGCCAGCAGCGGACGGACAGGGCCCTACTATGGCTACACCTTC.

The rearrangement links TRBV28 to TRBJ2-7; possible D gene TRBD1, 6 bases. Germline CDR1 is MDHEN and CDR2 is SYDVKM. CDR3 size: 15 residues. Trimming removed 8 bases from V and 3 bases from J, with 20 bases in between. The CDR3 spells CASVAGDRVGYEQYF. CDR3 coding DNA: TGTGCCAGCGTAGCAGGGGACCGCGTGGGCTACGAGCAGTACTTC.

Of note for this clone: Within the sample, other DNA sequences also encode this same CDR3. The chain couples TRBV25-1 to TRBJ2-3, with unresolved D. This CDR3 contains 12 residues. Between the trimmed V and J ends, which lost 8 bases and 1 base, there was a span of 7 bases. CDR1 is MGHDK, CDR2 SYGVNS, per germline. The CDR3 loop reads CASGRGTDTQYF. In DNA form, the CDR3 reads TGTGCCAGCGGAAGGGGCACAGATACGCAGTATTTT.

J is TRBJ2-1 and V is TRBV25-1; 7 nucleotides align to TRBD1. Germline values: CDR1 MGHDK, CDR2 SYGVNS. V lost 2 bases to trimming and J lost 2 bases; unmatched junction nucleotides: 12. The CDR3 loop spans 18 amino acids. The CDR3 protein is CASSETAGKGGAYNEQFF. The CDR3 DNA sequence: TGTGCCAGCAGTGAAACAGCAGGAAAAGGGGGCGCCTACAATGAGCAGTTCTTC.